These 9 T cell receptor beta chains came from one sample sequenced in a study of blood T cell repertoires in COVID-19. Produced via immunoSEQ multiplex PCR; TCRdb's table is partial and in-frame only. The table has tens of thousands of clones, roughly 87% seen once. Sequencing input: peripheral blood. Receptors were obtained from a man aged 45 to 65 with active COVID-19.

The chain has TRBV10-1 and TRBJ1-6; 7 positions match TRBD1. Germline trimming cut 2 bases from V and 6 bases from J; bases unmatched to any gene: 4. Germline assignment: CDR1 WNHNN and CDR2 SYGVQD (reference sequence). CDR3 length: 15 amino acids. The CDR3 protein is CASSERDSSNSPLHF. The DNA of the CDR3 is TGCGCCAGCAGTGAGAGGGACAGCAGTAATTCACCCCTCCACTTT.

The rearrangement links TRBV10-3 to TRBJ2-3, with 8 bases lining up with TRBD2. The germline V gene encodes CDR1 ENHRY and CDR2 SYGVKD. The CDR3 runs 16 residues. Unmatched junction bases numbered 11, after V lost 5 bases and J lost 4 bases. The CDR3 here is CAISNPGGSRADTQYF. For the CDR3, the DNA is TGTGCCATCAGTAACCCGGGGGGGAGTCGGGCAGATACGCAGTATTTT.

The chain combines TRBV6-6 with TRBJ1-2; a weak D match, TRBD1 (5 bases). The CDR3 is 15 residues long. Trimming stripped 2 bases from V and 2 bases from J, with 12 bases between. CDR1 MNHNY and CDR2 SVGAGI come from the germline V gene (reference sequence). The CDR3 region has the DNA TGTGCCAGCAGTTACCCCGGGGGGTCCAACTATGGCTACACCTTC. This codes for CASSYPGGSNYGYTF.

This clone was seen more than once but under ten times. J is TRBJ1-2 and V is TRBV5-6; the match to TRBD1 covers 9 bases. V was clipped by 4 bases and J by 4 bases; unmatched bases: 14. The CDR3 runs to 17 residues. The germline CDR1 and CDR2 sequences are SGHDT and YYEEEE. The CDR3 region has the DNA TGTGCCAGCAGCCGGGGGACAGGGTATGCCCTTAGCTATGGCTACACCTTC. This encodes CASSRGTGYALSYGYTF.

The rearrangement links TRBV30 to TRBJ1-4, with D maybe TRBD1 (6 bases). The V and J ends lost 1 base and 5 bases respectively, with 8 bases between them. Germline V CDR1 and CDR2: GTSNPN, SVGIG (reference sequence). The CDR3 contains 13 residues. The CDR3 DNA reads as TGTGCCTGGAGTGGGGGGGGCAATGAAAAACTGTTTTTT. It encodes CAWSGGGNEKLFF.

The chain is built from TRBV7-9 and TRBJ2-1; TRBD1 is a possible D gene (5 bases). Trimming removed 5 bases at V and 9 bases at J, with 11 bases between. The CDR3 extends over 12 amino acids. Germline V gene data show CDR1 as SEHNR and CDR2 as FQNEAQ (reference sequence). CDR3 DNA sequence: TGTGCCAGCAGCACAGGAATGGTTGAGCAGTTCTTC. Amino acids: CASSTGMVEQFF.

The V call is TRBV7-9, the J call TRBJ1-4; D call uncertain. With 1 base removed from V and 7 bases from J, the gap between germline ends came to 7 bases. Germline loops: CDR1 SEHNR, CDR2 FQNEAQ (reference sequence). The CDR3 loop spans 13 amino acids. The CDR3, as DNA: TGTGCCAGCAGCTTAGACTCGGGTGAAAAACTGTTTTTT. Residues: CASSLDSGEKLFF.

The chain has TRBV5-6 and TRBJ1-5; tentatively, D is TRBD1 (5 bases). Germline CDR1 and CDR2: SGHDT and YYEEEE. This CDR3 has 15 residues. The V end lost 4 bases, the J end lost 3 bases, and 14 bases lay between the germline ends. CDR3 in amino acids: CASSPHRGVNQPQHF. CDR3 coding DNA: TGTGCCAGCAGCCCGCATCGGGGGGTCAATCAGCCCCAGCATTTT.

V and J are TRBV6-5 and TRBJ2-3; TRBD2 matches at 10 bases. V dropped 11 bases and J dropped 3; count of bases not matched to a gene: 11. The CDR3 spans 15 residues. CDR1 is MNHEY and CDR2 is SVGAGI in the germline V gene. The CDR3 sequence: CAGKSSSGRTDTQYF. The CDR3 DNA is TGTGCCGGCAAGTCGTCTAGCGGGAGAACAGATACGCAGTATTTT.